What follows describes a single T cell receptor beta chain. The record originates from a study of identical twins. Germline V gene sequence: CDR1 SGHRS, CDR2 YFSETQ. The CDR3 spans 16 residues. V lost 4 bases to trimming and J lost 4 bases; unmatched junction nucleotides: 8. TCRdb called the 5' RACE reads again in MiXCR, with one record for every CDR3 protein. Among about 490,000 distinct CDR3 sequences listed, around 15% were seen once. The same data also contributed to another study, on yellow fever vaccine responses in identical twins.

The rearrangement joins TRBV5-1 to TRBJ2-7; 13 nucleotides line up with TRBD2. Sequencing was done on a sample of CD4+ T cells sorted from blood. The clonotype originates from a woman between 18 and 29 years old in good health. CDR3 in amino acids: CASSNQGTSGIYEQYF. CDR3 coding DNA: TGCGCCAGCAGCAACCAAGGGACTAGCGGGATTTACGAGCAGTACTTC.